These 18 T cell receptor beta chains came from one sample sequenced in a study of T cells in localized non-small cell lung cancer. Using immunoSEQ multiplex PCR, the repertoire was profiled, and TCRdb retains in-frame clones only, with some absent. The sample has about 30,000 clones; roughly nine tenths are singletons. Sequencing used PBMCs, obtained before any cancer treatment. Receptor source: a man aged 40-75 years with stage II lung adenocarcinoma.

CDR3 in DNA: TGTGCCAGCAGCTTGCGTACGGACCCCACCGGGGAGCTGTTTTTT. Its translation is CASSLRTDPTGELFF. The chain has TRBV5-6 and TRBJ2-2; D is ambiguous. Germline lookup yields CDR1 SGHDT and CDR2 YYEEEE. This CDR3 has 15 residues. V gave up 1 base and J gave up 4 bases, with 11 bases separating them.

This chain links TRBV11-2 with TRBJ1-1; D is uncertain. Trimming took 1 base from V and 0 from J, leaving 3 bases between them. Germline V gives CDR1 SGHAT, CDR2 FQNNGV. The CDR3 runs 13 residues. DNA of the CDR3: TGTGCCAGCAGCTTAGTCGTGAACACTGAAGCTTTCTTT. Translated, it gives CASSLVVNTEAFF.

CDR3 bases: TGTGCCAGCAGTGAAGCGGGGATATTCTACGAGCAGTACTTC. Protein: CASSEAGIFYEQYF. The chain joins TRBV2 to TRBJ2-7; no reliable D call. The ends were cut back, 0 bases at V and 3 bases at J, with 9 bases in the middle. CDR1 SNHLY and CDR2 FYNNEI come from the germline V gene. The CDR3 totals 14 residues.

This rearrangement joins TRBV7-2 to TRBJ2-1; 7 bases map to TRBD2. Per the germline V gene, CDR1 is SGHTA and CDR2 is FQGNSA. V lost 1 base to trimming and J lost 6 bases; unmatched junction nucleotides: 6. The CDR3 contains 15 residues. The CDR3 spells CASSLVGGEVNEQFF. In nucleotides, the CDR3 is TGTGCCAGCAGCTTAGTGGGAGGGGAGGTCAATGAGCAGTTCTTC.

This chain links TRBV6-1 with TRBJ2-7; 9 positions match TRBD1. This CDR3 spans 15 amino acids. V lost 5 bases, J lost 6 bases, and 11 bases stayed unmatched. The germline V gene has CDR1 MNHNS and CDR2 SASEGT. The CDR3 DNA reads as TGTGCCAGCAGTCGTTTCGGGACAGGGATTCGCGAGCAGTACTTC. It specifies CASSRFGTGIREQYF.

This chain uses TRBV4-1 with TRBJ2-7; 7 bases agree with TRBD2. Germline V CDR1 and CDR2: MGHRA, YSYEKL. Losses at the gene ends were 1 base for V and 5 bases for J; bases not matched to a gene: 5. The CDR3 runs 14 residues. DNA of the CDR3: TGCGCCAGCAGCCAAGGCCCAGCGGGGAACGAGCAGTACTTC. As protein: CASSQGPAGNEQYF.

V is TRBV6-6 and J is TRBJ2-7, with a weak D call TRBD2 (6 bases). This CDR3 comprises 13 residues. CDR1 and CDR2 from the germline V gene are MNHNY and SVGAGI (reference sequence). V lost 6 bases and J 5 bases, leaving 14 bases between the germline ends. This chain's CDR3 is CASRSAGYNEQYF. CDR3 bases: TGTGCCAGCAGATCGGCGGGGTATAACGAGCAGTACTTC.

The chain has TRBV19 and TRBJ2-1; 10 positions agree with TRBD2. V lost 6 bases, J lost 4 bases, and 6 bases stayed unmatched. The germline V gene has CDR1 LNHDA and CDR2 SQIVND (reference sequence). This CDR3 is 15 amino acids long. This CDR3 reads CASRSGTSVYNEQFF. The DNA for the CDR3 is TGTGCCAGTAGATCCGGGACTAGCGTTTACAATGAGCAGTTCTTC.

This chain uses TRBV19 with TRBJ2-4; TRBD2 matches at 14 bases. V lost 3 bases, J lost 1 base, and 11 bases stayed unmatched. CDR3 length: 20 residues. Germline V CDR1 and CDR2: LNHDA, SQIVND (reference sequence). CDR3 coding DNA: TGTGCCAGTAGTATGGTCCCGGGACTAGCGGGAGCAGTGGCCAAAAACATTCAGTACTTC. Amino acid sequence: CASSMVPGLAGAVAKNIQYF.

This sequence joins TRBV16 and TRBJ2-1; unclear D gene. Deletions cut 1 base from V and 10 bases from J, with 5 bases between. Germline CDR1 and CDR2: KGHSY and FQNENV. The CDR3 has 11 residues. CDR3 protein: CASSQYQEQFF. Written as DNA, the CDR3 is TGTGCCAGCAGCCAATATCAAGAGCAGTTCTTC.

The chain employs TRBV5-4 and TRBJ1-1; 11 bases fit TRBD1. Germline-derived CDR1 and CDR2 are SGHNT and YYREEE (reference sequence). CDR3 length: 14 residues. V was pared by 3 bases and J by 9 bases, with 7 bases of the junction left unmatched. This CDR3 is CASSSWWDRGKAFF. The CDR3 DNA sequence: TGTGCCAGCAGCTCATGGTGGGACAGGGGGAAAGCTTTCTTT.

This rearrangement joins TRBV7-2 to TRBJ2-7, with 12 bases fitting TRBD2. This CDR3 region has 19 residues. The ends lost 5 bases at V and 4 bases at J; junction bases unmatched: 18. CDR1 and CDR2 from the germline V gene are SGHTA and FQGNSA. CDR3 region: CASSPGSLWTSGNSYEQYF. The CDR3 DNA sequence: TGTGCCAGCAGCCCCGGTTCCCTCTGGACTAGCGGGAATTCTTACGAGCAGTACTTC. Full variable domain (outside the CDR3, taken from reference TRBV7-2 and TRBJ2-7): GAGVSQSPSNKVTEKGKDVELRCDPISGHTALYWYRQSLGQGLEFLIYFQGNSAPDKSGLPSDRFSAERTGGSVSTLTIQRTQQEDSAVYLCASSPGSLWTSGNSYEQYFGPGTRLTVT.

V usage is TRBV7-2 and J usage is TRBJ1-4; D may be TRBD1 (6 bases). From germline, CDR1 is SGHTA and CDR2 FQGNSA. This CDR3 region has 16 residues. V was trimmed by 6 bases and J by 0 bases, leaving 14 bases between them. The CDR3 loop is CASSFAAGATNEKLFF. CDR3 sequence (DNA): TGTGCCAGCAGTTTCGCCGCAGGGGCAACTAATGAAAAACTGTTTTTT.

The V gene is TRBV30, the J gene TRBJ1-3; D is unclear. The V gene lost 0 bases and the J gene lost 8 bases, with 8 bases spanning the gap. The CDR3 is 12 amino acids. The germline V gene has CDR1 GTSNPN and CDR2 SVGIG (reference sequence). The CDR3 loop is CAWSVSEYTIYF. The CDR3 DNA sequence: TGTGCCTGGAGTGTATCGGAGTACACCATATATTTT.

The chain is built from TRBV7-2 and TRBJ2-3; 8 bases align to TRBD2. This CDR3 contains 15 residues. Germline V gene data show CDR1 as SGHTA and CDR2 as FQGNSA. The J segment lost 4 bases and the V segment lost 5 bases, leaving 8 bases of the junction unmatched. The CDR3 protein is CASSPGRGSADTQYF. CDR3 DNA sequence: TGTGCCAGCAGCCCCGGGAGGGGTAGCGCAGATACGCAGTATTTT.

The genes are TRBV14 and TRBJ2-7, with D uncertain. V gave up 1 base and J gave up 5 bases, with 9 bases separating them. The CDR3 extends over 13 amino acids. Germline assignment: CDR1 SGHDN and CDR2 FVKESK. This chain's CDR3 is CASSQGIWDEQYF. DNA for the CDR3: TGTGCCAGCAGCCAAGGGATCTGGGACGAGCAGTACTTC.

The CDR3 here is CASSQTSYEQYF. For the CDR3, the DNA is TGTGCCAGCAGTCAAACAAGCTACGAGCAGTACTTC. The chain joins TRBV6-1 to TRBJ2-7; D ambiguous. Trimming removed 5 bases at V and 3 bases at J, with 8 bases between. The CDR3 length is 12 residues. Germline CDR1 reads MNHNS; CDR2 reads SASEGT.

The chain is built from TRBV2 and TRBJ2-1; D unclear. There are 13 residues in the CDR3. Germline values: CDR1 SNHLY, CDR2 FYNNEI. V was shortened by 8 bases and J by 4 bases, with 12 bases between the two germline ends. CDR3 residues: CASFRLRYNEQFF. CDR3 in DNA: TGTGCCAGCTTTAGGTTACGGTACAATGAGCAGTTCTTC.